These 32 T cell receptor beta chains were all obtained from the same sample, sequenced in a study of T cell responses to AZD1222 COVID-19 vaccine (dated by TCRdb to the early 2020s). What this sample's time point label stands for: about 28 days (+/-7) after the second vaccine dose. Libraries came from the immunoSEQ multiplex PCR assay. The source is immuneACCESS, and TCRdb retained only in-frame sequences with V and J called. Part of the clones is not carried over; for the studies checked, unresolved V genes explain less than half of this, and the remainder is unexplained. The sample table holds about 110,000 clones, of which about 90% were seen once. In total, the top ten clones hold about 4% of the sample. Sequences were derived from peripheral blood, sampled 28 days after the second AZD1222 dose. These receptor sequences come from an adult who received the AZD1222 COVID-19 vaccine.

The V gene is TRBV2, the J gene TRBJ1-2; 8 nucleotides agree with TRBD1. The CDR3 loop spans 14 amino acids. Germline lookup yields CDR1 SNHLY and CDR2 FYNNEI. The V segment lost 8 bases and the J segment 5 bases; nucleotides outside the gene matches: 10. This chain's CDR3 is CASGKDRAGYGYTF. In DNA, the CDR3 is TGTGCCAGCGGAAAGGACAGGGCCGGGTATGGCTACACCTTC.

This clone was detected a few times. The V and J genes are TRBV6-5 and TRBJ2-2, with 10 nucleotides matching TRBD2. After removal of 5 bases from V and 3 bases from J, the junction contained 0 bases not matched to a gene. Germline CDR1 and CDR2: MNHEY and SVGAGI. This CDR3 comprises 14 residues. The CDR3 loop reads CASSTSGDTGELFF. Written as DNA, the CDR3 is TGTGCCAGCAGTACTAGCGGGGACACCGGGGAGCTGTTTTTT.

The chain uses TRBV24-1 and TRBJ1-1; perhaps TRBD1 as D (5 bases). The CDR3 is 15 amino acids. CDR1 is KGHDR, CDR2 SFDVKD, per germline. The germline V and J ends were trimmed by 4 bases and 6 bases, with 17 bases remaining between them. The CDR3 sequence: CATSEERHLGAEAFF. CDR3 DNA sequence: TGTGCCACCAGTGAGGAAAGACACTTGGGGGCTGAAGCTTTCTTT.

CDR3 loop: CASSSRQGGAGELFF. As DNA, the CDR3 is TGCGCCAGCAGCTCACGACAGGGTGGGGCCGGGGAGCTGTTTTTT. This chain connects TRBV4-1 to TRBJ2-2, with 7 nucleotides matching TRBD1. Germline V gene lookup returns CDR1 MGHRA and CDR2 YSYEKL. The J segment lost 6 bases and the V segment lost 5 bases, leaving 9 bases of the junction unmatched. The CDR3 consists of 15 residues.

The chain links TRBV7-2 to TRBJ2-1; D is uncertain. Germline V lookup: CDR1 SGHTA, CDR2 FQGNSA. Trimming shortened V by 4 bases and J by 4 bases, and 8 bases separated the two germline ends. The CDR3 has 13 residues. The CDR3 loop reads CASSSDWYNEQFF. CDR3 nucleotide sequence: TGTGCCAGCAGCTCCGACTGGTACAATGAGCAGTTCTTC. The full variable domain, in which reference TRBV7-2 and TRBJ2-1 provide the parts outside the CDR3, is GAGVSQSPSNKVTEKGKDVELRCDPISGHTALYWYRQSLGQGLEFLIYFQGNSAPDKSGLPSDRFSAERTGGSVSTLTIQRTQQEDSAVYLCASSSDWYNEQFFGPGTRLTVL.

CDR3 DNA: TGTGCCAGCAGCTTGAATGACAGGGTTAGCACAGATACGCAGTATTTT. The encoded protein is CASSLNDRVSTDTQYF. The chain couples TRBV5-4 to TRBJ2-3; TRBD1 matches 7 bases. V shed 1 base and J 0 bases; nucleotides not matched to a gene: 5. Germline CDR1 is SGHNT and CDR2 is YYREEE (reference sequence). The CDR3 contains 16 residues. Full variable domain (outside the CDR3, taken from reference TRBV5-4 and TRBJ2-3): ETGVTQSPTHLIKTRGQQVTLRCSSQSGHNTVSWYQQALGQGPQFIFQYYREEENGRGNFPPRFSGLQFPNYSSELNVNALELDDSALYLCASSLNDRVSTDTQYFGPGTRLTVL.

The J gene is TRBJ2-3, the V gene TRBV5-1; TRBD1 matches at 8 bases. CDR3 size: 14 residues. Germline V CDR1 and CDR2: SGHRS, YFSETQ. The V segment lost 4 bases and the J segment 2 bases; nucleotides outside the gene matches: 3. The DNA for the CDR3 is TGCGCCAGCAGCACGGACAGGGTCACAGATACGCAGTATTTT. Protein: CASSTDRVTDTQYF.

This chain links TRBV7-9 with TRBJ1-1; the D gene is possibly TRBD1 (5 bases). In germline, CDR1 is SEHNR, CDR2 FQNEAQ (reference sequence). V was shortened by 5 bases and J by 2 bases, with 9 bases between the two germline ends. CDR3 length: 13 residues. As DNA, the CDR3 is TGTGCCAGCAGCCCCCGGGACAACACTGAAGCTTTCTTT. Its translation is CASSPRDNTEAFF.

V and J are TRBV2 and TRBJ1-2, with D possibly being TRBD1 (6 bases). CDR1 and CDR2 from the germline V gene are SNHLY and FYNNEI. The CDR3 totals 13 residues. V was shortened by 4 bases and J by 2 bases, with 8 bases between the two germline ends. Here the CDR3 reads CASSVDRNYGYTF. The CDR3 bases are TGTGCCAGCAGTGTAGACAGGAACTATGGCTACACCTTC.

Here the CDR3 reads CASSQDWPTRYNEQFF. The DNA for the CDR3 is TGTGCCAGCAGCCAAGATTGGCCCACTAGATACAATGAGCAGTTCTTC. The chain joins TRBV4-2 to TRBJ2-1, with D perhaps TRBD2 (5 bases). The CDR3 contains 16 residues. Trimming pared 0 bases from V and 4 bases from J, leaving 13 bases between. The germline V gene encodes CDR1 LGHNA and CDR2 YNFKEQ.

The rearrangement joins TRBV28 to TRBJ1-3; D ambiguous. V lost 6 bases, J lost 1 base, and 13 bases lay in between. Germline CDR1 reads MDHEN; CDR2 reads SYDVKM. The CDR3 is made up of 15 amino acids. The CDR3 bases are TGTGCCAGCAGGGCCGTCCGGCCTTCTGGAAACACCATATATTTT. As protein: CASRAVRPSGNTIYF.

The CDR3 DNA follows: TGTGCCACCAGCAGAGGGGGACCGAACACTGAAGCTTTCTTT. Protein: CATSRGGPNTEAFF. This chain uses TRBV15 with TRBJ1-1, with TRBD1 as a possible D gene (5 bases). Germline assignment: CDR1 LNHNV and CDR2 YYDKDF (reference sequence). V was clipped by 1 base and J by 1 base, with 7 bases between them. The CDR3 loop spans 14 amino acids.

The chain carries TRBV4-2 and TRBJ2-1, with D hard to call. CDR3 length: 15 residues. Trimming shortened V by 0 bases and J by 7 bases, and 13 bases separated the two germline ends. Germline assignment: CDR1 LGHNA and CDR2 YNFKEQ. The CDR3 reads CASSQEDSLENEQFF. As DNA, the CDR3 is TGTGCCAGCAGCCAAGAAGATTCTCTGGAGAATGAGCAGTTCTTC.

This clone was counted a few times. The chain employs TRBV18 and TRBJ2-7; possible D gene TRBD1, 6 bases. The CDR3 runs to 14 residues. From germline, CDR1 is KGHSH and CDR2 LQKENI. Between the trimmed V and J ends, which lost 3 bases and 0 bases, there was a span of 9 bases. The DNA for the CDR3 is TGTGCCAGCTCACCTGGACAGTCCTCCTACGAGCAGTACTTC. It codes for CASSPGQSSYEQYF.

This chain links TRBV7-3 with TRBJ2-3, with 14 bases fitting TRBD2. With 0 bases clipped from V and 5 bases from J, the junction kept 7 bases outside the gene matches. This CDR3 comprises 18 residues. Germline V lookup: CDR1 SGHTA, CDR2 FQGTGA. The CDR3 coding sequence is TGTGCCAGCAGCTTAACCGGACTAGCGGGGGGCCTGGGAGATACGCAGTATTTT. It translates to CASSLTGLAGGLGDTQYF.

The chain links TRBV30 to TRBJ2-2; 7 nucleotides match TRBD2. V lost 8 bases to trimming and J lost 4 bases; unmatched junction nucleotides: 7. The germline V gene has CDR1 GTSNPN and CDR2 SVGIG (reference sequence). The CDR3 is 13 residues long. In DNA, the CDR3 is TGTGCCGCCGGCCGACTAGCCACCGGGGAGCTGTTTTTT. This encodes CAAGRLATGELFF.

This clone was seen a single time. This rearrangement joins TRBV12-3 or TRBV12-4 to TRBJ1-2, with a weak D call TRBD1 (6 bases). Trimming cost V 1 base and J 4 bases, with 7 bases left between them. The length of the CDR3 is 13 residues. The CDR3 region is CASSLGGGYGYTF. As DNA, the CDR3 is TGTGCCAGCAGTTTAGGAGGGGGCTATGGCTACACCTTC.

The V gene is TRBV6-5, the J gene TRBJ1-1; D is unresolved. This CDR3 is built from 10 residues. Trimming took 7 bases from V and 4 from J, leaving 4 bases between them. Germline V gene sequence: CDR1 MNHEY, CDR2 SVGAGI. The CDR3: CASTLTEAFF. In nucleotides, the CDR3 is TGTGCCAGCACCCTCACTGAAGCTTTCTTT.

The rearrangement joins TRBV11-3 to TRBJ2-1; D remains unclear. The CDR3 has 13 amino acids. V lost 1 base to trimming and J lost 6 bases, with 7 bases between them. CDR1 SGHNT and CDR2 YENEEA come from the germline V gene. The DNA of the CDR3 is TGTGCCAGCAGCTTAGGGCCGGGCAATGAGCAGTTCTTC. Translating it yields CASSLGPGNEQFF.

The chain links TRBV5-6 to TRBJ1-2; 7 bases match TRBD1. The V segment lost 0 bases and the J segment 4 bases; nucleotides outside the gene matches: 12. CDR3 length: 17 amino acids. Per the germline V gene, CDR1 is SGHDT and CDR2 is YYEEEE. The CDR3 protein is CASSLGQGHLLGYGYTF. The CDR3 DNA reads as TGTGCCAGCAGCTTGGGACAGGGTCATCTCCTCGGCTATGGCTACACCTTC.

The chain has TRBV6-5 and TRBJ1-2; possible D gene TRBD1, 5 bases. CDR1 MNHEY and CDR2 SVGAGI come from the germline V gene. Trimming left V 4 bases short and J 7 bases short, with 16 bases between. The CDR3 is made up of 14 amino acids. The CDR3 is CASSSGTAGGGYTF. Written as DNA, the CDR3 is TGTGCCAGCAGTTCTGGGACCGCCGGGGGTGGCTACACCTTC.

The rearrangement uses TRBV5-4 and TRBJ2-3; possibly TRBD2 for D (6 bases). V lost 4 bases and J 5 bases, leaving 14 bases between the germline ends. Germline CDR1 SGHNT, CDR2 YYREEE (reference sequence). The CDR3 totals 14 residues. The CDR3: CASSPQTGGDTQYF. In nucleotides, the CDR3 is TGTGCCAGCAGCCCCCAGACCGGGGGAGATACGCAGTATTTT.

The chain recombines TRBV7-2 with TRBJ2-5, with D uncertain. The germline gives CDR1 SGHTA, CDR2 FQGNSA. CDR3 length: 14 residues. The V end lost 5 bases, the J end lost 2 bases, and 12 bases lay between the germline ends. The CDR3 is CASSLSEVQETQYF. In nucleotides, the CDR3 is TGTGCCAGCAGCCTATCTGAGGTTCAAGAGACCCAGTACTTC.

V usage is TRBV11-2 and J usage is TRBJ2-3, with TRBD2 matching over 7 bases. The J segment lost 7 bases and the V segment lost 3 bases, leaving 7 bases of the junction unmatched. Germline V CDR1 and CDR2: SGHAT, FQNNGV. The CDR3 contains 14 residues. CDR3 sequence reads: CASSLGGSTNTQYF. CDR3 in DNA: TGTGCCAGCAGCTTGGGCGGGAGTACGAATACGCAGTATTTT.

The chain has TRBV24-1 and TRBJ2-7; D is possibly TRBD1 or TRBD2 (5 bases each). This CDR3 comprises 14 residues. Germline V gene sequence: CDR1 KGHDR, CDR2 SFDVKD. The V end was cut by 6 bases, the J end by 2 bases, with 13 bases between. DNA for the CDR3: TGTGCCACCAGTACCGGGACGGTTCCCTACGAGCAGTACTTC. Its translation: CATSTGTVPYEQYF.

V gene TRBV4-1 combines with J gene TRBJ2-7, with D possibly being TRBD1 (6 bases). V was trimmed by 1 base and J by 0 bases, leaving 22 bases between them. The V gene's germline CDR1 is MGHRA and CDR2 YSYEKL. The CDR3 has 19 amino acids. The CDR3 DNA is TGCGCCAGCAGCCAAGGGGGAATGGGGGCGGATCCCCTCTCCTACGAGCAGTACTTC. It yields the protein CASSQGGMGADPLSYEQYF.

This rearrangement joins TRBV18 to TRBJ2-7; no definite D call. Trimming shortened V by 0 bases and J by 3 bases, and 15 bases separated the two germline ends. Germline V gene lookup returns CDR1 KGHSH and CDR2 LQKENI. The CDR3 contains 16 residues. The CDR3 here is CASSPPVAGIRYEQYF. CDR3 DNA: TGTGCCAGCTCACCACCGGTGGCCGGTATACGCTACGAGCAGTACTTC.

V is TRBV4-3 and J is TRBJ2-3; D possibly corresponds to TRBD2 (6 bases). The V end lost 5 bases, the J end lost 2 bases, and 8 bases lay between the germline ends. CDR1 is LGHNA and CDR2 is YSLEER in the germline V gene. This CDR3 is built from 13 residues. The CDR3 sequence: CASSVAVTDTQYF. The DNA for the CDR3 is TGCGCCAGCAGCGTAGCGGTCACAGATACGCAGTATTTT.

The rearrangement links TRBV3-1 (or the pseudogene TRBV3-2) to TRBJ2-7; unclear D gene. From germline, CDR1 is LGHDT and CDR2 YNNKEL (reference sequence). V shed 4 bases and J shed 0 bases, with 10 bases lying between them. This CDR3 region has 14 residues. In DNA form, the CDR3 reads TGTGCCAGCAGCCTTGCCGCCTCCTCCTACGAGCAGTACTTC. Residues: CASSLAASSYEQYF.

The chain is built from TRBV6-2 or TRBV6-3 and TRBJ2-3, with 12 bases lining up with TRBD2. This CDR3 spans 20 amino acids. V shed 2 bases and J 5 bases; nucleotides not matched to a gene: 17. The germline gives CDR1 MNHEY, CDR2 SVGEGT. This CDR3 is CASSYRPASGRAKGQDTQYF. The DNA for the CDR3 is TGTGCCAGCAGTTACAGACCCGCTAGCGGGAGGGCCAAAGGACAAGATACGCAGTATTTT.

The chain recombines TRBV6-5 with TRBJ1-1, with 9 bases lining up with TRBD1. The germline V gene encodes CDR1 MNHEY and CDR2 SVGAGI. There are 12 residues in the CDR3. The ends lost 10 bases at V and 14 bases at J; junction bases unmatched: 14. CDR3 region: CATAPGTGRIFF. The DNA for the CDR3 is TGTGCCACCGCTCCGGGGACAGGGCGAATCTTCTTT.

The V and J genes are TRBV2 and TRBJ2-7; 8 bases match TRBD2. CDR1 and CDR2 from the germline V gene are SNHLY and FYNNEI. This CDR3 contains 15 residues. Losses at the gene ends were 1 base for V and 0 bases for J; bases not matched to a gene: 2. CDR3 nucleotide sequence: TGTGCCAGCAGTGAAGTACTAGCGGACTCCTACGAGCAGTACTTC. Its protein product is CASSEVLADSYEQYF.